The 26 T cell receptor beta chains below all came from one sample that was sequenced in a study of T cells after yellow fever vaccination. Via MiXCR, TCRdb re-called the 5' RACE reads, giving one row per CDR3 protein. This table has around 250,000 distinct CDR3 sequences, about 7% appearing once. The sample consisted of CD4+ T cells sorted from PBMCs, taken 15 days after the yellow fever booster vaccination. These receptors originate from a man in his thirties or forties who received the YFV17D yellow fever vaccine.

There are many counts of this clonotype. The gene calls are TRBV12-3 or TRBV12-4 and TRBJ2-5; D unresolved. V lost 6 bases, J lost 4 bases, and 12 bases lay in between. This CDR3 comprises 13 residues. The chain's CDR3 is CASSRLLGETQYF. The CDR3, as DNA: TGTGCCAGCAGCAGACTTCTGGGAGAGACCCAGTACTTC.

The table lists this clonotype with many counts. The gene calls are TRBV6-1 and TRBJ1-3; no reliable D call. CDR3 length equals 14 residues. The V gene lost 7 bases and the J gene lost 0 bases, with 10 bases spanning the gap. Germline V lookup: CDR1 MNHNS, CDR2 SASEGT. The CDR3 sequence: CASKGGSSGNTIYF. The CDR3 DNA sequence: TGTGCCAGCAAGGGCGGGAGCTCTGGAAACACCATATATTTT.

This clonotype occurred many times. This rearrangement joins TRBV7-9 to TRBJ2-1, with 8 bases aligning to TRBD2. The CDR3 runs 16 residues. The V gene end was trimmed by 5 bases and the J gene end by 6 bases; junction bases not matched to a gene: 12. The V gene's germline CDR1 is SEHNR and CDR2 FQNEAQ (reference sequence). The DNA for the CDR3 is TGTGCCAGCAGCCGCAAAGGGACTAGAACGGTCAATGAGCAGTTCTTC. Its protein product is CASSRKGTRTVNEQFF. The full variable domain, its missing parts supplied by reference TRBV7-9 and TRBJ2-1, is DTGVSQNPRHKITKRGQNVTFRCDPISEHNRLYWYRQTLGQGPEFLTYFQNEAQLEKSRLLSDRFSAERPKGSFSTLEIQRTEQGDSAMYLCASSRKGTRTVNEQFFGPGTRLTVL.

There are many counts of this clonotype. J is TRBJ2-5 and V is TRBV20-1; D is tentatively TRBD1 or TRBD2 (5 bases each). V lost 2 bases and J lost 2, with 12 bases in between. CDR3 length equals 14 residues. The germline V gene encodes CDR1 DFQATT and CDR2 SNEGSKA (reference sequence). CDR3: CSARPGTAQETQYF. The CDR3 region has the DNA TGCAGTGCTAGACCAGGGACCGCTCAAGAGACCCAGTACTTC.

At least ten counts were recorded for this clonotype. The chain combines TRBV28 with TRBJ2-4, with D tentatively TRBD2 (6 bases). V lost 6 bases and J 3 bases, leaving 9 bases between the germline ends. Germline values: CDR1 MDHEN, CDR2 SYDVKM. CDR3 length equals 13 residues. The CDR3 here is CASRWGGKNIQYF. The CDR3 coding sequence is TGTGCCAGCAGATGGGGAGGCAAAAACATTCAGTACTTC.

V is TRBV7-3 and J is TRBJ2-2; 7 bases agree with TRBD2. The CDR3 covers 18 residues. Unmatched junction bases numbered 13, after V lost 5 bases and J lost 1 base. Germline V gene data show CDR1 as SGHTA and CDR2 as FQGTGA. The DNA for the CDR3 is TGTGCCAGCAGCCTCAAGGTCGGGGGGACGTTGAACACCGGGGAGCTGTTTTTT. This gives the protein CASSLKVGGTLNTGELFF.

This clonotype was seen a handful of times. This chain links TRBV6-2 or TRBV6-3 with TRBJ2-7, with 10 nucleotides matching TRBD1. This CDR3 has 17 amino acids. With V trimmed by 6 bases and J by 5 bases, 16 bases remained unmatched. CDR1 is MNHEY and CDR2 is SVGEGT in the germline V gene. CDR3 nucleotide sequence: TGTGCCAGCAGAGACCCGCCCGGACAGGGGGTTATGGACGAGCAGTACTTC. This translates into CASRDPPGQGVMDEQYF.

This clonotype was detected ten times or more. This chain links TRBV20-1 with TRBJ2-5, with D perhaps matching TRBD2 (5 bases). V was pared by 3 bases and J by 4 bases, with 9 bases between. The CDR3 extends over 12 amino acids. Germline V lookup: CDR1 DFQATT, CDR2 SNEGSKA (reference sequence). CDR3 sequence (DNA): TGCAGTGCTAGTTCGGCGGGAGAGACCCAGTACTTC. Translation gives CSASSAGETQYF.

This chain links TRBV28 with TRBJ1-4; D may be TRBD1 (5 bases). V lost 4 bases, J lost 4 bases, and 13 bases lay in between. The CDR3 runs to 15 residues. CDR1 is MDHEN and CDR2 is SYDVKM in the germline V gene. CDR3 protein: CASSWSGGLNEKLFF. CDR3 DNA: TGTGCCAGCAGTTGGTCGGGGGGACTTAATGAAAAACTGTTTTTT.

The rearrangement links TRBV4-3 to TRBJ2-1; D gene unclear. CDR1 is LGHNA and CDR2 is YSLEER in the germline V gene. This CDR3 has 15 amino acids. The V end was cut by 2 bases, the J end by 0 bases, with 8 bases between. The CDR3 reads CASSQNPISYNEQFF. In DNA form, the CDR3 reads TGCGCCAGCAGCCAAAACCCTATCTCCTACAATGAGCAGTTCTTC.

The sample holds many counts of this clonotype. The chain combines TRBV4-3 with TRBJ2-1, with D perhaps TRBD2 (5 bases). The CDR3 totals 13 residues. Deletions cut 0 bases from V and 16 bases from J, with 16 bases between. Germline-derived CDR1 and CDR2 are LGHNA and YSLEER. CDR3 sequence: CASSQEVSGRGFF. The DNA of the CDR3 is TGCGCCAGCAGCCAAGAAGTCTCAGGACGGGGTTTCTTC.

V is TRBV7-2 and J is TRBJ2-1; 14 bases align to TRBD2. This CDR3 comprises 16 residues. Trimming at V came to 2 bases and at J to 10 bases, leaving 7 bases not matched to a gene. Germline CDR1 reads SGHTA; CDR2 reads FQGNSA. CDR3 coding DNA: TGTGCCAGCAGCTTACATGGGACTAGCGGGAGCTTCGAGCAGTTCTTC. As protein: CASSLHGTSGSFEQFF.

Ten or more counts support this clonotype. This chain joins TRBV27 and TRBJ2-7; possibly TRBD1 for D (6 bases). Trimming took 5 bases from V and 5 from J, leaving 16 bases between them. Germline V CDR1 and CDR2: MNHEY, SMNVEV (reference sequence). This CDR3 contains 14 residues. Here the CDR3 DNA reads TGTGCCAGCAGTGTGGGCAGGGGAAGGGACGAGCAGTACTTC. This encodes CASSVGRGRDEQYF.

This clonotype was counted many times. The CDR3 coding sequence is TGCAGTGCTAGTCCGGGAGGGATCTCTCGTGAGCAGTTCTTC. It encodes CSASPGGISREQFF. J is TRBJ2-1 and V is TRBV20-1; TRBD2 matches 8 bases. The CDR3 spans 14 residues. The junction had 10 bases not matched to a gene; V was cut back by 3 bases and J by 9 bases. CDR1 and CDR2 (germline): DFQATT, SNEGSKA (reference sequence).

This chain joins TRBV12-3 or TRBV12-4 and TRBJ2-4, with 10 nucleotides matching TRBD2. The CDR3 loop spans 14 amino acids. After removal of 5 bases from V and 6 bases from J, the junction contained 4 bases not matched to a gene. CDR3 sequence reads: CASSPSGRGNIQYF. DNA for the CDR3: TGTGCCAGCAGTCCGAGCGGGAGGGGAAACATTCAGTACTTC.

This clonotype was recorded many times. The genes are TRBV7-2 and TRBJ2-5, with D possibly being TRBD2 (6 bases). V was pared by 0 bases and J by 5 bases, with 10 bases between. The CDR3 has 14 amino acids. In germline, CDR1 is SGHTA, CDR2 FQGNSA. The CDR3 reads CASSLAGGGETQYF. DNA of the CDR3: TGTGCCAGCAGCTTAGCCGGAGGAGGGGAGACCCAGTACTTC.

This clonotype was seen ten or more times. Germline and junction disagree at one end, which may indicate a read error. V usage is TRBV7-7 and J usage is TRBJ2-5; 7 bases are a match to TRBD1. The germline gives CDR1 SSHAT, CDR2 FNYEAQ (reference sequence). This CDR3 is built from 14 residues. The CDR3, as DNA: TGTGCTAGCAGCCACTCCCCCAGGGGGGAGACCCAGTACTTC. It encodes CASSHSPRGETQYF.

This clonotype appeared a few times. The V and J genes are TRBV5-1 and TRBJ2-2; D is ambiguous. Germline-derived CDR1 and CDR2 are SGHRS and YFSETQ. The CDR3 consists of 16 residues. The ends were cut back, 5 bases at V and 1 base at J, with 15 bases in the middle. As DNA, the CDR3 is TGCGCCAGCAGTCCGGCAAGACTGCTGAACACCGGGGAGCTGTTTTTT. This translates into CASSPARLLNTGELFF.

At least ten counts were recorded for this clonotype. This chain links TRBV5-1 with TRBJ1-2, with TRBD1 identical over 10 bases. Germline V gives CDR1 SGHRS, CDR2 YFSETQ. The CDR3 loop spans 14 amino acids. Trimming cost V 3 bases and J 6 bases; bases outside gene matches: 5. The CDR3 DNA sequence: TGCGCCAGCAGCTCGACCGGGACAGGGGATGGCTACACCTTC. Translated, it gives CASSSTGTGDGYTF. Variable domain in full (rest from reference TRBV5-1 and TRBJ1-2): KAGVTQTPRYLIKTRGQQVTLSCSPISGHRSVSWYQQTPGQGLQFLFEYFSETQRNKGNFPGRFSGRQFSNSRSEMNVSTLELGDSALYLCASSSTGTGDGYTFGSGTRLTVV.

This clonotype was observed many times. The chain is built from TRBV12-5 and TRBJ2-3; 8 bases align to TRBD2. Per the germline V gene, CDR1 is LGHNT and CDR2 is FRNRAP. CDR3 length: 16 residues. V shed 7 bases and J 0 bases; nucleotides not matched to a gene: 9. CDR3 nucleotides: TGTGCTAGTGACCGAGGACTAGCAGCTAGCACAGATACGCAGTATTTT. Amino acids: CASDRGLAASTDTQYF.

This clonotype has a handful of counts. The V gene is TRBV28, the J gene TRBJ2-7, with TRBD1 matching over 7 bases. The J segment lost 5 bases and the V segment lost 6 bases, leaving 7 bases of the junction unmatched. Germline CDR1 reads MDHEN; CDR2 reads SYDVKM. The CDR3 is 13 amino acids. This chain's CDR3 is CASRTRGSHEQYF. The DNA of the CDR3 is TGTGCCAGCAGGACCAGGGGGTCCCACGAGCAGTACTTC.

This chain joins TRBV7-2 and TRBJ1-2, with 8 bases fitting TRBD1. Looked up from germline, CDR1 is SGHTA and CDR2 is FQGNSA. The ends lost 5 bases at V and 1 base at J; junction bases unmatched: 3. This CDR3 is 14 amino acids long. The CDR3 DNA reads as TGTGCCAGCAGCGTACAGGGGGGTAACTATGGCTACACCTTC. It is translated as CASSVQGGNYGYTF.

The CDR3 reads CASSGRSGARTDTQYF. Here the CDR3 DNA reads TGTGCCAGCTCGGGTCGTAGCGGAGCTCGCACAGATACGCAGTATTTT. This chain connects TRBV6-1 to TRBJ2-3; D is possibly TRBD2 (6 bases). This CDR3 is 16 amino acids long. The germline V and J ends were trimmed by 8 bases and 1 base, with 19 bases remaining between them. Germline values: CDR1 MNHNS, CDR2 SASEGT.

This clonotype was found a few times. This rearrangement joins TRBV19 to TRBJ2-7; tentative D call: TRBD2 (5 bases). This CDR3 is built from 14 residues. Germline V gives CDR1 LNHDA, CDR2 SQIVND (reference sequence). V lost 7 bases to trimming and J lost 6 bases, with 19 bases between them. CDR3 loop: CASTTNGVAAEQYF. In DNA form, the CDR3 reads TGTGCCAGTACCACCAACGGGGTTGCGGCCGAGCAGTACTTC.

In its sample, this clonotype was seen many times. V usage is TRBV24-1 and J usage is TRBJ2-1, with D maybe TRBD2 (6 bases). Germline assignment: CDR1 KGHDR and CDR2 SFDVKD. The length of the CDR3 is 14 residues. V gave up 4 bases and J gave up 6 bases, with 12 bases separating them. The CDR3 DNA follows: TGTGCCACCAGTGAACTCGGGAGCCCCAATGAGCAGTTCTTC. It yields the protein CATSELGSPNEQFF.

This clonotype has ten or more counts. The CDR3 loop is CASSSWTLDTDTQYF. CDR3 bases: TGCGCCAGCAGCTCCTGGACACTGGACACAGATACGCAGTATTTT. The chain uses TRBV5-1 and TRBJ2-3; tentative D call: TRBD1 (5 bases). Between the trimmed V and J ends, which lost 3 bases and 2 bases, there was a span of 13 bases. Germline CDR1 reads SGHRS; CDR2 reads YFSETQ. This CDR3 has 15 amino acids.